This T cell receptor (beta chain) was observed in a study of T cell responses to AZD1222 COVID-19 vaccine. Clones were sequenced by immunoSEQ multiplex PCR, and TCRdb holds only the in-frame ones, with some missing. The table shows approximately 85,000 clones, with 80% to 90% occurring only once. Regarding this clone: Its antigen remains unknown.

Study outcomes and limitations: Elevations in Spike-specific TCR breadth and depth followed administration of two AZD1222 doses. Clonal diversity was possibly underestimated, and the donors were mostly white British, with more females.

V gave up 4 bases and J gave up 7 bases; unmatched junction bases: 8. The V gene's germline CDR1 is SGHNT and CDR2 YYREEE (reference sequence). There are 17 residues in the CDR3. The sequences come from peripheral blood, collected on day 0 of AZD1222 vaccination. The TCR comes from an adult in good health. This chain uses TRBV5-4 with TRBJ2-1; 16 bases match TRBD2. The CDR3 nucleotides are TGTGCCAGCAGCAAAGGGACTAGCGGGGGGGCTGGGAATGAGCAGTTCTTC. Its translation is CASSKGTSGGAGNEQFF.